The 27 T cell receptor beta chains below come from one sample, sequenced in a study of blood T cell repertoires in COVID-19. Here immunoSEQ multiplex PCR was the method, and the copy in TCRdb shows in-frame clones only, minus some. The table shows about 200,000 clones, with 85% to 90% occurring only once. The sample comprised peripheral blood. These receptors all stem from a woman in her forties or fifties with acute or convalescent COVID-19.

V and J are TRBV4-2 and TRBJ2-3, with TRBD2 identical over 9 bases. The trim removed 1 base at V and 1 base at J, leaving 6 bases unmatched. The CDR3 consists of 17 residues. Germline V CDR1 and CDR2: LGHNA, YNFKEQ. CDR3: CASSQVLASGGTDTQYF. In DNA, the CDR3 is TGTGCCAGCAGCCAAGTACTGGCTAGCGGGGGCACAGATACGCAGTATTTT.

The chain recombines TRBV4-3 with TRBJ2-3; D remains unclear. V gave up 0 bases and J gave up 3 bases, with 13 bases separating them. This CDR3 region has 16 residues. CDR1 and CDR2 from the germline V gene are LGHNA and YSLEER. CDR3 loop: CASSQEAGPQTDTQYF. The CDR3 DNA sequence: TGCGCCAGCAGCCAAGAAGCAGGCCCCCAAACAGATACGCAGTATTTT.

CDR3 nucleotides: TGTGCCAGCAGCCAAGTGCCAGACTACGAGCAGTACTTC. Its translation is CASSQVPDYEQYF. The chain recombines TRBV3-1 (or the pseudogene TRBV3-2) with TRBJ2-7; no clear D gene. The CDR3 consists of 13 residues. Germline lookup yields CDR1 LGHDT and CDR2 YNNKEL (reference sequence). Trimming took 1 base from V and 3 from J, leaving 7 bases between them.

The count of this clone is one. The chain combines TRBV7-2 with TRBJ2-3; D is uncertain. The CDR3 has 14 amino acids. Germline V gene lookup returns CDR1 SGHTA and CDR2 FQGNSA. Deletions cut 5 bases from V and 6 bases from J, with 15 bases between. The CDR3 bases are TGTGCCAGCAGCCCCGGCGACATAATGGATACGCAGTATTTT. This gives the protein CASSPGDIMDTQYF.

The V and J genes are TRBV3-1 (or the pseudogene TRBV3-2) and TRBJ2-3; TRBD2 matches at 7 bases. Trimming took 0 bases from V and 1 from J; bases not matched to a gene: 7. The CDR3 is 17 amino acids. CDR1 is LGHDT, CDR2 YNNKEL, per germline (reference sequence). CDR3 protein: CASSQDELAERTDTQYF. For the CDR3, the DNA is TGTGCCAGCAGCCAAGATGAGCTAGCGGAACGCACAGATACGCAGTATTTT.

Here the CDR3 DNA reads TGTGCCAGCAGCTTAGCGCCAGTGACAGATGGGAATGAGCAGTTCTTC. Protein product: CASSLAPVTDGNEQFF. The chain couples TRBV7-6 to TRBJ2-1, with TRBD1 as a possible D gene (5 bases). V lost 0 bases and J 7 bases, leaving 16 bases between the germline ends. The CDR3 runs 16 residues. Per the germline V gene, CDR1 is SGHVS and CDR2 is FNYEAQ. Looking up the rest from reference TRBV7-6 and TRBJ2-1 gives the full variable domain: GAGVSQSPRYKVTKRGQDVALRCDPISGHVSLYWYRQALGQGPEFLTYFNYEAQQDKSGLPNDRFSAERPEGSISTLTIQRTEQRDSAMYRCASSLAPVTDGNEQFFGPGTRLTVL.

The chain carries TRBV11-2 and TRBJ2-7; weak D call: TRBD2 (5 bases). The CDR3 has 14 residues. CDR1 is SGHAT and CDR2 is FQNNGV in the germline V gene. V lost 2 bases, J lost 0 bases, and 8 bases lay in between. This CDR3 is CASSLIGSSYEQYF. The CDR3, as DNA: TGTGCCAGCAGCTTAATAGGGAGCTCCTACGAGCAGTACTTC.

CDR3 sequence: CASSPGLAGGPGETQYF. CDR3 nucleotides: TGTGCCAGCAGCCCCGGACTAGCGGGGGGGCCTGGGGAGACCCAGTACTTC. The chain uses TRBV5-4 and TRBJ2-5; TRBD2 aligns across 15 bases. V dropped 4 bases and J dropped 5; count of bases not matched to a gene: 9. The CDR3 runs to 17 residues. Per the germline V gene, CDR1 is SGHNT and CDR2 is YYREEE (reference sequence).

This chain connects TRBV30 to TRBJ2-1; 15 nucleotides line up with TRBD2. The CDR3 contains 19 residues. V trimming: 3 bases; J trimming: 4 bases; junction bases outside the gene matches: 13. In germline, CDR1 is GTSNPN, CDR2 SVGIG (reference sequence). The CDR3 nucleotides are TGTGCCTGGAGCCCGGGACTAGCGGGGGGATATAAGGGGTACAATGAGCAGTTCTTC. Translation gives CAWSPGLAGGYKGYNEQFF.

This rearrangement joins TRBV30 to TRBJ1-5; tentatively, D is TRBD1 (5 bases). The V gene lost 1 base and the J gene lost 5 bases, with 9 bases spanning the gap. Germline V CDR1 and CDR2: GTSNPN, SVGIG (reference sequence). The CDR3 spans 13 residues. CDR3 DNA sequence: TGTGCCTGGAGTGCTGGGGGGGATCAGCCCCAGCATTTT. Translated, it gives CAWSAGGDQPQHF.

This clone appeared once. The J gene is TRBJ2-3, the V gene TRBV11-3, with D maybe TRBD2 (5 bases). Germline V CDR1 and CDR2: SGHNT, YENEEA. V was shortened by 5 bases and J by 0 bases, with 9 bases between the two germline ends. CDR3 length: 14 residues. CDR3 protein: CASSLSESTDTQYF. CDR3 sequence (DNA): TGTGCCAGCAGCCTTAGCGAAAGCACAGATACGCAGTATTTT.

This clone was recorded once. The CDR3 DNA reads as TGTGCCAGCATCACAGACTTCCCCGGGGACTACGAGCAGTACTTC. Amino acid sequence: CASITDFPGDYEQYF. This rearrangement joins TRBV6-5 to TRBJ2-7; a possible D gene is TRBD2 (5 bases). From germline, CDR1 is MNHEY and CDR2 SVGAGI. The V end lost 7 bases, the J end lost 3 bases, and 19 bases lay between the germline ends. This CDR3 is built from 15 residues.

This clone was detected only once. V is TRBV30 and J is TRBJ2-5; 13 bases agree with TRBD2. The length of the CDR3 is 14 residues. The V and J ends lost 3 bases and 4 bases, in that order; junction bases with no gene match: 2. Germline V gene data show CDR1 as GTSNPN and CDR2 as SVGIG (reference sequence). The CDR3 loop reads CAWRLAGGVETQYF. For the CDR3, the DNA is TGTGCCTGGAGACTAGCGGGAGGGGTAGAGACCCAGTACTTC.

This chain uses TRBV3-1 (or the pseudogene TRBV3-2) with TRBJ1-2; maybe TRBD1 (6 bases). CDR1 is LGHDT and CDR2 is YNNKEL in the germline V gene (reference sequence). The CDR3 loop spans 18 amino acids. Trimming removed 0 bases at V and 0 bases at J, with 17 bases between. The CDR3 protein is CASSQERIGTLANYGYTF. CDR3 nucleotides: TGTGCCAGCAGCCAAGAGAGGATAGGGACACTAGCTAACTATGGCTACACCTTC.

The J gene is TRBJ2-1, the V gene TRBV19; 8 bases agree with TRBD1. The J segment lost 12 bases and the V segment lost 5 bases, leaving 12 bases of the junction unmatched. The CDR3 length is 14 residues. CDR1 and CDR2 (germline): LNHDA, SQIVND (reference sequence). CDR3 in amino acids: CASSLPDREMRQFF. The CDR3 DNA is TGTGCCAGTAGTCTCCCGGACAGGGAGATGAGGCAGTTCTTC.

V is TRBV27 and J is TRBJ2-3; 7 bases agree with TRBD1. The CDR3 consists of 15 residues. Germline loops: CDR1 MNHEY, CDR2 SMNVEV (reference sequence). Germline trimming cut 2 bases from V and 8 bases from J; bases unmatched to any gene: 10. As DNA, the CDR3 is TGTGCCAGCAGTTTAGTAGGGACAGATTCGCGTACGCAGTATTTT. Its protein is CASSLVGTDSRTQYF.

Note on this clone: At one boundary the junction diverges from the germline segment, which might be a read error. The J gene is TRBJ2-7, the V gene TRBV5-4; 9 nucleotides agree with TRBD2. Per the germline V gene, CDR1 is SGHNT and CDR2 is YYREEE (reference sequence). The CDR3 spans 14 residues. The CDR3: CASSLVQGGTSRDF. In nucleotides, the CDR3 is TGTGCCAGCAGCTTGGTTCAAGGAGGGACTAGCAGGGACTTC.

This clone was recorded only once. The V and J genes are TRBV6-4 and TRBJ2-1; weak D call: TRBD1 (6 bases). CDR1 is MRHNA and CDR2 is SNTAGT in the germline V gene. This CDR3 has 12 residues. Trimming shortened V by 6 bases and J by 9 bases, and 12 bases separated the two germline ends. Written as DNA, the CDR3 is TGTGCCAGCAGGAGGGGGATCGGTGAGCAGTTCTTC. Translating it yields CASRRGIGEQFF.

The rearrangement joins TRBV7-3 to TRBJ1-1, with D maybe TRBD1 (6 bases). The CDR3 consists of 13 residues. Germline values: CDR1 SGHTA, CDR2 FQGTGA. V was shortened by 4 bases and J by 1 base, with 7 bases between the two germline ends. The CDR3 nucleotides read TGTGCCAGCAGCTCACAGGGGAACACTGAAGCTTTCTTT. Translated: CASSSQGNTEAFF.

The chain uses TRBV4-1 and TRBJ1-6; tentatively, D is TRBD1 (5 bases). This CDR3 is built from 16 residues. V was clipped by 5 bases and J by 7 bases, with 18 bases between them. CDR1 and CDR2 from the germline V gene are MGHRA and YSYEKL. The CDR3 spells CASSAGPQQENSPLHF. DNA of the CDR3: TGCGCCAGCAGCGCGGGACCTCAACAGGAAAATTCACCCCTCCACTTT.

The rearrangement joins TRBV30 to TRBJ2-3; TRBD2 agrees at 7 bases. The trim removed 2 bases at V and 0 bases at J, leaving 5 bases unmatched. The CDR3 spans 15 residues. Looked up from germline, CDR1 is GTSNPN and CDR2 is SVGIG (reference sequence). This CDR3 is CAWSMGGISTDTQYF. CDR3 nucleotides: TGTGCCTGGAGTATGGGGGGGATAAGCACAGATACGCAGTATTTT. The complete variable domain, with remaining parts taken from reference TRBV30 and TRBJ2-3, reads SQTIHQWPATLVQPVGSPLSLECTVEGTSNPNLYWYRQAAGRGLQLLFYSVGIGQISSEVPQNLSASRPQDRQFILSSKKLLLSDSGFYLCAWSMGGISTDTQYFGPGTRLTVL.

The chain joins TRBV2 to TRBJ2-1, with D possibly matching TRBD2 (6 bases). The CDR3 contains 13 residues. V was trimmed by 6 bases and J by 12 bases, leaving 18 bases between them. Germline V gene sequence: CDR1 SNHLY, CDR2 FYNNEI. The CDR3 is CASSAEGRMMQFF. The CDR3 DNA reads TGTGCCAGCAGCGCGGAGGGGAGAATGATGCAGTTCTTC. The full variable domain, in which reference TRBV2 and TRBJ2-1 provide the parts outside the CDR3, is EPEVTQTPSHQVTQMGQEVILRCVPISNHLYFYWYRQILGQKVEFLVSFYNNEISEKSEIFDDQFSVERPDGSNFTLKIRSTKLEDSAMYFCASSAEGRMMQFFGPGTRLTVL.

The J gene is TRBJ2-7, the V gene TRBV6-4, with TRBD1 identical over 8 bases. The CDR3 has 15 amino acids. From germline, CDR1 is MRHNA and CDR2 SNTAGT. V shed 3 bases and J 3 bases; nucleotides not matched to a gene: 7. For the CDR3, the DNA is TGTGCCAGCAGTGAAAGACAGGGGATGGACTACGAGCAGTACTTC. It specifies CASSERQGMDYEQYF.

The rearrangement joins TRBV5-5 to TRBJ2-3; 9 bases fit TRBD2. The germline V gene has CDR1 SGHKS and CDR2 YYEKEE (reference sequence). The CDR3 sequence is 17 residues long. J gave up 3 bases and V 0 bases, and 8 bases lay outside the gene matches. This CDR3 reads CASSLGASGAGTDTQYF. The CDR3 DNA follows: TGTGCCAGCAGCTTGGGTGCTAGCGGGGCGGGAACAGATACGCAGTATTTT.

This clone was recorded a few times. The V call is TRBV19, the J call TRBJ1-4; TRBD1 aligns across 9 bases. The CDR3 runs 15 residues. Germline V gene data show CDR1 as LNHDA and CDR2 as SQIVND (reference sequence). With V trimmed by 7 bases and J by 5 bases, 8 bases remained unmatched. The CDR3 region has the DNA TGTGCCAGTACCGAGACAGGGGGGAGAAATGAAAAACTGTTTTTT. This codes for CASTETGGRNEKLFF.

The J gene is TRBJ2-1, the V gene TRBV7-3, with D unresolved. The ends were cut back, 4 bases at V and 0 bases at J, with 10 bases in the middle. Germline V gene lookup returns CDR1 SGHTA and CDR2 FQGTGA. The CDR3 sequence is 15 residues long. CDR3 sequence (DNA): TGTGCCAGCAGCTCACACGAAAGCTCCTACAATGAGCAGTTCTTC. As protein: CASSSHESSYNEQFF.

This clone has just a few counts. The chain joins TRBV20-1 to TRBJ2-2; 8 bases align to TRBD2. CDR3 length equals 14 residues. Trimming at V came to 3 bases and at J to 7 bases, leaving 7 bases not matched to a gene. The germline V gene encodes CDR1 DFQATT and CDR2 SNEGSKA (reference sequence). The CDR3 sequence: CSASVSGAGGELFF. Here the CDR3 DNA reads TGCAGTGCTAGTGTTAGCGGGGCAGGCGGGGAGCTGTTTTTT.